The rows below give T cell receptor beta chains drawn from one sample of a study of T cell changes during pregnancy in multiple sclerosis. The table came from immunoSEQ multiplex PCR; TCRdb's copy has only in-frame clones and leaves some out. The profile shows around 100,000 clones, approximately 90% of them singletons. The material sequenced was peripheral blood, taken in the third trimester of pregnancy. These receptors were taken from a female donor with multiple sclerosis, enrolled in a pregnancy study. Each CDR3 is given with its conserved first and last residue. A D gene is named only where the DNA matches it firmly. Expanded clones are given a class, and other clones once, few, many or no size at all.

J gene	D gene	clone size	V gene	CDR3 protein	CDR3 DNA
TRBJ1-1	TRBD1	-	TRBV19	CASSMARGAAWNTEAFF	TGTGCCAGTAGTATGGCCAGGGGGGCGGCTTGGAACACTGAAGCTTTCTTT
TRBJ2-5	TRBD1	-	TRBV5-1	CASSSGTGEETQYF	TGCGCCAGCAGCTCCGGGACAGGGGAGGAGACCCAGTACTTC
TRBJ2-3	-	-	TRBV30	CAWRGRVSTDTQYF	TGTGCCTGGAGAGGCAGGGTGAGCACAGATACGCAGTATTTT
TRBJ2-7	-	many	TRBV28	CASSPTSYEQYF	TGTGCCAGCAGTCCTACGAGCTACGAGCAGTACTTC
TRBJ2-4	-	-	TRBV5-1	CASSLVSQKNIQYF	TGCGCCAGCAGCTTGGTTTCACAGAAAAACATTCAGTACTTC
TRBJ1-6	TRBD1	-	TRBV5-1	CASSLVTGAGNSSPLHF	TGCGCCAGCAGCTTGGTAACAGGGGCTGGGAACAGTTCACCCCTCCACTTT
TRBJ1-3	-	-	TRBV2	CASRDIKSSGNTIYF	TGTGCCAGCAGGGACATAAAGAGCTCTGGAAACACCATATATTTT
TRBJ1-1	TRBD1	-	TRBV25-1	CASRDRGGTEAFF	TGTGCCAGCAGGGACAGGGGGGGAACTGAAGCTTTCTTT
TRBJ1-6	TRBD1	-	TRBV28	CASSSPGQGDSPLHF	TGTGCCAGCAGTTCACCGGGACAGGGGGATTCACCCCTCCACTTT
TRBJ2-3	-	-	TRBV25-1	CASGLLDRDTQYF	TGTGCCAGTGGACTCCTAGATAGGGATACGCAGTATTTT
TRBJ1-1	-	-	TRBV27	CASSYRENTEAFF	TGTGCCAGCAGTTACCGGGAGAACACTGAAGCTTTCTTT
TRBJ2-5	TRBD1	-	TRBV30	CAWSRTGRETQYF	TGTGCCTGGAGTAGGACAGGGCGAGAGACCCAGTACTTC
TRBJ2-5	-	once	TRBV6-6	CATQPGTKETQYF	TGTGCCACCCAGCCGGGAACCAAAGAGACCCAGTACTTC
TRBJ1-2	-	-	TRBV10-3	CAISEEPGTIYGYTF	TGTGCCATCAGTGAAGAGCCAGGGACTATCTATGGCTACACCTTC
TRBJ2-3	TRBD2	-	TRBV6-4	CASSPGLGMDTQYF	TGTGCCAGCAGTCCGGGACTAGGTATGGATACGCAGTATTTT